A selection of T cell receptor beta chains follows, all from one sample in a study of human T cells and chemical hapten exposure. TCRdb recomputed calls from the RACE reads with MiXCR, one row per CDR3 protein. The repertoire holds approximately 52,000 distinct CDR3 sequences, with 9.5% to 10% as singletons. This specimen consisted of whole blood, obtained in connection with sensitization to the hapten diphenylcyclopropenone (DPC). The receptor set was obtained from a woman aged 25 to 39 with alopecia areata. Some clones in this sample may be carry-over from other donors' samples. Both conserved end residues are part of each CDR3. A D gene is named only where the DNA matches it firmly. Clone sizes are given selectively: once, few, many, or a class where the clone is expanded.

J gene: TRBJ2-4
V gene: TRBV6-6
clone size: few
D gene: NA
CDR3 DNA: TGTGCCAGCAGGGGGGGCAAAAACATTCAGTACTTC
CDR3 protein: CASRGGKNIQYF

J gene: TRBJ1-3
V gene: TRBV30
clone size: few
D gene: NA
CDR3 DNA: TGTGCCTGGAGCGGAGACTGGCGCTCTGGAAACACCATATATTTT
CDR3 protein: CAWSGDWRSGNTIYF

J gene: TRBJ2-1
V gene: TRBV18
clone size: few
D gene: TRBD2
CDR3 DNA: TGTGCCAGCTCACCCATCCCCGGATGGGGGGGTGAGCAGTTCTTC
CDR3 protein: CASSPIPGWGGEQFF

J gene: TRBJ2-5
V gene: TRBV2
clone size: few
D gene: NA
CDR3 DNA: TGTGCCAGCAGGGACCAAGAGACCCAGTACTTC
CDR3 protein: CASRDQETQYF

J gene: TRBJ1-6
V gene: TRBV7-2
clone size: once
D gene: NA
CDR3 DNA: TGTGCCAGCAGCTTAGGCACTGGAACCAATTCACCCCTCCACTTT
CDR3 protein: CASSLGTGTNSPLHF

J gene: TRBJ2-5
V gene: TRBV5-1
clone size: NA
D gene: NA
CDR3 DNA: TGCGCCAGCAGGCCACAGGGACAAGAGACCCAGTACTTC
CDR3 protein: CASRPQGQETQYF

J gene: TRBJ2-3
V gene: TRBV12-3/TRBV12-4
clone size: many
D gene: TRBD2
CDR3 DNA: TGTGCCAGCAGTTTTGCGCCCGGACTAGCGGATAGCACAGATACGCAGTATTTT
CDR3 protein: CASSFAPGLADSTDTQYF

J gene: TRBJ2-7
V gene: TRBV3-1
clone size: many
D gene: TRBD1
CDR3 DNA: TGTGCCAGCAGCCAATATCCGACAGGGGTAGGGGACTACGAGCAGTACTTC
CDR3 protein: CASSQYPTGVGDYEQYF

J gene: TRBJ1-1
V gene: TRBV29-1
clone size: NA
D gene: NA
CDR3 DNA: TGCAGCGTTGACTGGAACACTGAAGCTTTCTTT
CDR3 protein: CSVDWNTEAFF

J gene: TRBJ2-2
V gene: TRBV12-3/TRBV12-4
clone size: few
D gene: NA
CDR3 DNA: TGTGCCAGCAGTTCCACAGTCACCGGGGAGCTGTTTTTT
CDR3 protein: CASSSTVTGELFF

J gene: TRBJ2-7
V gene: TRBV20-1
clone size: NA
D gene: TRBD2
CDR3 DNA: TGCAGTGCCCCACGCCTAGCGGGGGACCCTTCCCAGCAGTACTTC
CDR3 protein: CSAPRLAGDPSQQYF

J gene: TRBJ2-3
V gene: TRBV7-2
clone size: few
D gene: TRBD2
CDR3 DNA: TGTGCCAGCAGCCCCGCATGGACTAGCCTGGATACGCAGTATTTT
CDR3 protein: CASSPAWTSLDTQYF

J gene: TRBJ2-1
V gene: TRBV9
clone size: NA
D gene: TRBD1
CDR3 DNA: TGTGCCAGCAGCGGGCGCTGGACAGGGGGGAATGAGCAGTTCTTC
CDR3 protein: CASSGRWTGGNEQFF

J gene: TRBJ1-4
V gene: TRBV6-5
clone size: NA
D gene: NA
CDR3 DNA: TGTGCCAGCAGTTACTCCCCGACTAATGAAAAACTGTTTTTT
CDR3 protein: CASSYSPTNEKLFF

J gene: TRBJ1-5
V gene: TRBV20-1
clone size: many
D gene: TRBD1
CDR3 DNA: TGCAGTGCTGGGACAGAAGGTTTCAATCAGCCCCAGCATTTT
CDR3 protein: CSAGTEGFNQPQHF

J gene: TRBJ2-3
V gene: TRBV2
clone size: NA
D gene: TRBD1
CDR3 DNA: TGTGCCAGCAGCGCCACAGGGGTCGTAGATACGCAGTATTTT
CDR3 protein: CASSATGVVDTQYF

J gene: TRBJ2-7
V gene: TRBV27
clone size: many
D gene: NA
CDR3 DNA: TGTGCCAGCAGTTTACGACGAACAGGGAACTACGAGCAGTACTTC
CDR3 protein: CASSLRRTGNYEQYF

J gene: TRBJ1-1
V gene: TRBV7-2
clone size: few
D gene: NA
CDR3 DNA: TGTGCCAGCAGCTTAGGGACCCAACGGGAAGCTTTCTTT
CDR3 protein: CASSLGTQREAFF

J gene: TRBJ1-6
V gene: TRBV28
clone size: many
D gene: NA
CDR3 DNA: TGTGCCAGCAGTTTCGACACTAGCTCCTATAATTCACCCCTCCACTTT
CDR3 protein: CASSFDTSSYNSPLHF

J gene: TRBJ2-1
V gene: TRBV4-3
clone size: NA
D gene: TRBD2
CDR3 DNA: TGCGCCAGCAGCCGGACTAGCGGGGGGTACTCCTACAATGAGCAGTTCTTC
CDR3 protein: CASSRTSGGYSYNEQFF

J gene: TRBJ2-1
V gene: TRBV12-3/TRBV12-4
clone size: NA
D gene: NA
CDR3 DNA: TGTGCCAGCAGTTTATGGGAGACACTACCCTACAATGAGCAGTTCTTC
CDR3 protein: CASSLWETLPYNEQFF

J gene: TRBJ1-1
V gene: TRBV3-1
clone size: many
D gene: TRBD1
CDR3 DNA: TGTGCCAGCAGCCAGGTCCCAATGGACAGGTTGGCTTTCTTT
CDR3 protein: CASSQVPMDRLAFF

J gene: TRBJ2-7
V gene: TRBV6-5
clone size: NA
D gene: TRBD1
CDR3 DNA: TGTGCCAGCAGTCGACAGGGCGGCGGGTACGAGCAGTACTTC
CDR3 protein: CASSRQGGGYEQYF

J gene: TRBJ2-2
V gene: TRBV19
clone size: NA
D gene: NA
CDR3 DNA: TGTGCCAGTAGTGTTGAGCGGGCGCGAACCGGGGAGCTGTTTTTT
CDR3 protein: CASSVERARTGELFF

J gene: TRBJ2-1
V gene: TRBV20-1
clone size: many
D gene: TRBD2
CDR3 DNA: TGCAGTGCGCCAAGACTAGCCGATGAGCAGTTCTTC
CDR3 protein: CSAPRLADEQFF

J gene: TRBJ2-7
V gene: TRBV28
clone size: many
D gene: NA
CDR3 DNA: TGTGCCAGCAGTCGGGGGTACGAGCAGTACTTC
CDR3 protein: CASSRGYEQYF

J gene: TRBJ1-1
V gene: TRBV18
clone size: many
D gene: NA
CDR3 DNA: TGTGCCAGCTCACCAGTGGGCGGCACTGAAGCTTTCTTT
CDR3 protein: CASSPVGGTEAFF